This T cell receptor beta chain appears in the sequencing data of a study of long-term antiretroviral therapy in people with HIV. General study results and limits: Repertoire composition at all time points was dominated by clones that had expanded before ART. HIV repertoires spanned narrower CDR3 length ranges than controls. In samples taken after ART, diversity increased but remained below transplant donor control levels.

Run at survey level, the immunoSEQ assay was version v3.0. Sequencing was performed with immunoSEQ multiplex PCR; in TCRdb, only in-frame clones are kept and a portion is missing. The sample comprises 33,000 or so clones, 97% of which are singletons, and under 2.5% rests with the top ten. On this clone: The antigen is undetermined.

Participants living with HIV all received treatment in the United States. Trimming stripped 4 bases from V and 3 bases from J, with 9 bases between. The CDR3 spans 13 residues. Germline assignment: CDR1 MDHEN and CDR2 SYDVKM. The clonotype originates from a man aged 25-45 years with HIV. This chain uses TRBV28 with TRBJ1-1; D is possibly TRBD1 (5 bases). The sequencing here drew on unsorted PBMCs, taken 7.6 years after starting antiretroviral therapy. The DNA of the CDR3 is TGTGCCAGCAGTTGGGGGTTGGACACTGAAGCTTTCTTT. Residues: CASSWGLDTEAFF. Based on the CDR3 plus reference TRBV28 and TRBJ1-1, the full variable domain is DVKVTQSSRYLVKRTGEKVFLECVQDMDHENMFWYRQDPGLGLRLIYFSYDVKMKEKGDIPEGYSVSREKKERFSLILESASTNQTSMYLCASSWGLDTEAFFGQGTRLTVV.